This T cell receptor beta chain was captured in a study of technical replicates of blood from several donors. Data came from immunoSEQ multiplex PCR; TCRdb stores just in-frame clones and leaves some out. Here the sample spans 70,000 to 85,000 clones, 97% being singletons. Sequenced input: T cells isolated from PBMCs. The sequence was collected from a human donor in good health.

The CDR3 DNA sequence: TGTGCCAGCAGGACGACAGGGTACGGTCAGCCCCAGCATTTT. As protein: CASRTTGYGQPQHF. This chain joins TRBV28 and TRBJ1-5; 7 nucleotides agree with TRBD1. Looked up from germline, CDR1 is MDHEN and CDR2 is SYDVKM. The CDR3 is 14 amino acids. Germline trimming cut 6 bases from V and 6 bases from J; bases unmatched to any gene: 8.